This T cell receptor (beta chain) originates from a study of sequential checkpoint blockade in melanoma. Per the germline V gene, CDR1 is SGHTA and CDR2 is FQGTGA. Trimming removed 2 bases from V and 0 bases from J, with 20 bases in between. The length of the CDR3 is 19 residues. Treatment in this sample: randomized to nivolumab then ipilimumab (arm A) or the reverse (arm B). Measured with immunoSEQ multiplex PCR; TCRdb has only the in-frame clones, and not every one. The table includes tens of thousands of clones, nearly 90% detected once. This receptor was identified in a human donor with melanoma. The chain recombines TRBV7-3 with TRBJ2-1; D is possibly TRBD1 (7 bases). The source was CD8+ T cells sorted from blood (inferred from file names), collected from a patient given nivolumab and ipilimumab in sequence. The CDR3 protein is CASSLYGAAGGLSYNEQFF. CDR3 nucleotide sequence: TGTGCCAGCAGCTTATACGGGGCGGCAGGGGGGCTCTCCTACAATGAGCAGTTCTTC.